The present T cell receptor beta chain was sequenced within a study of CD8 T cells in Susac syndrome. Reverse transcription of about 0.5 to 1 ug RNA used random hexamers. Via MiXCR, TCRdb re-called the immunoSEQ multiplex PCR reads, giving one row per CDR3 protein. The repertoire holds under 200,000 distinct CDR3 sequences, with about 93% as singletons. TCR beta from blood CD8+ and CD4+ T cells was sequenced. The clonotype was recovered from a human donor in good health. Sequencing was carried out using CD4+ T cells from PBMCs.

This chain's CDR3 is CSARGGPRNYNEQFF. The CDR3, as DNA: TGCAGTGCTAGAGGGGGACCGAGGAATTACAATGAGCAGTTCTTC. The chain couples TRBV20-1 to TRBJ2-1; D possibly uses TRBD1 or TRBD2 (5 bases each). Germline loops: CDR1 DFQATT, CDR2 SNEGSKA (reference sequence). V lost 1 base to trimming and J lost 4 bases, with 14 bases between them. This CDR3 has 15 residues.